The rows below give T cell receptor beta chains drawn from one sample of a study of blood T cell repertoires in COVID-19. Assay: immunoSEQ multiplex PCR; the TCRdb copy retains only in-frame clones and omits some. Of 72,000 or so clones in the sample, more than 80% were seen once. The material sequenced was peripheral blood. The receptors originated from a woman aged 80 or over with active or convalescent COVID-19. The conserved cysteine and the conserved F or W are not part of the CDR3 here.

v_call: TRBV30
j_call: TRBJ2-5
cdr3_aa: AWTPEVGETQY

v_call: TRBV5-1
j_call: TRBJ2-7
cdr3_aa: ASSLKTGFPYEQY

v_call: TRBV7-2
j_call: TRBJ2-5
cdr3_aa: ASSPYSTSGETQY

v_call: TRBV4-3
j_call: TRBJ2-1
cdr3_aa: ASSQRDNNNEQF

v_call: TRBV7-2
j_call: TRBJ1-4
cdr3_aa: ASSPQVNNEKLF

v_call: TRBV5-1
j_call: TRBJ1-1
cdr3_aa: ASHPARRENTEAF

v_call: TRBV7-9
j_call: TRBJ1-2
cdr3_aa: ASSLGGEGVGYT

v_call: TRBV7-9
j_call: TRBJ2-7
cdr3_aa: ASSLRSTVESYEQY

v_call: TRBV6-4
j_call: TRBJ1-2
cdr3_aa: ASSELQGIGGYT

v_call: TRBV18
j_call: TRBJ2-2
cdr3_aa: ASSPFAATLTGELF

v_call: TRBV6-5
j_call: TRBJ1-5
cdr3_aa: ASSYSGAQPQH

v_call: TRBV5-1
j_call: TRBJ2-1
cdr3_aa: ASSLRTLAVEYNEQF

v_call: TRBV7-2
j_call: TRBJ2-7
cdr3_aa: ASSLRPGGQGVPYEQY

v_call: TRBV5-1
j_call: TRBJ2-5
cdr3_aa: ASTAMVQETQY

v_call: TRBV6-2/TRBV6-3
j_call: TRBJ2-1
cdr3_aa: ASSWDRGGSSYNEQF

v_call: TRBV28
j_call: TRBJ2-7
cdr3_aa: ASSLFAGWSYEQY

v_call: TRBV3-1/TRBV3-2
j_call: TRBJ2-2
cdr3_aa: ASSQEGCTRGPSNTGELF

v_call: TRBV6-5
j_call: TRBJ1-1
cdr3_aa: ASSRGTEAF

v_call: TRBV9
j_call: TRBJ1-1
cdr3_aa: ASSVGGRGDTEAF

v_call: TRBV9
j_call: TRBJ2-7
cdr3_aa: ASSVGGGANNGFYEQY

v_call: TRBV27
j_call: TRBJ2-3
cdr3_aa: ASSSRGQIFSGDTQY

v_call: TRBV4-3
j_call: TRBJ2-7
cdr3_aa: ASSQATSGVYEQY

v_call: TRBV28
j_call: TRBJ1-1
cdr3_aa: ASIPDRGETEAF

v_call: TRBV2
j_call: TRBJ1-5
cdr3_aa: ASGVNQPQH

v_call: TRBV2
j_call: TRBJ1-2
cdr3_aa: ASSEWTVYGYT